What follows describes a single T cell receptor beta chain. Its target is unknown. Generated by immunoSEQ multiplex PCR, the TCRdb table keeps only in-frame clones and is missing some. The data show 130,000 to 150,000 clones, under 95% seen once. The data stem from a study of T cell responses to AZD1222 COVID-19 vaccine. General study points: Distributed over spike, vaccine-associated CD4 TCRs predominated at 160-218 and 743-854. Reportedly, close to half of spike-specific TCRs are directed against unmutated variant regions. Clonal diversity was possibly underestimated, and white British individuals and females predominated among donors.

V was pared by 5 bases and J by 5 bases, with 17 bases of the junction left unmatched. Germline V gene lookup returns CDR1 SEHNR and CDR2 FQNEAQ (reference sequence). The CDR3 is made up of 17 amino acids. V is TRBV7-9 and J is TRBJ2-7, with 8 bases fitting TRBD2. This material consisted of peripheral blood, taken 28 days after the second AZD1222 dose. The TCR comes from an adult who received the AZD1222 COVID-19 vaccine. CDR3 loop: CASSPPLAGKTAHEQYF. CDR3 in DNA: TGTGCCAGCAGCCCGCCCTTAGCGGGGAAGACTGCCCACGAGCAGTACTTC.